The 29 T cell receptor beta chains below all came from one sample that was sequenced in a study of control samples from healthy donors and cancer patients. Assay: immunoSEQ multiplex PCR; the TCRdb copy retains only in-frame clones and omits some. This sample has about 250,000 clones; roughly 82% occur once, and the top ten carry 13%. The specimen sequenced was PBMCs. The receptors derive from a woman aged 55-69 years with lung cancer.

The chain employs TRBV15 and TRBJ2-3; D may be TRBD2 (7 bases). The CDR3 contains 17 residues. The germline V gene has CDR1 LNHNV and CDR2 YYDKDF (reference sequence). V was clipped by 0 bases and J by 4 bases, with 17 bases between them. The CDR3 region is CATSRDSGGAGADTQYF. The DNA of the CDR3 is TGTGCCACCAGCAGAGATTCGGGGGGCGCCGGAGCAGATACGCAGTATTTT.

This sequence joins TRBV11-1 and TRBJ2-1; D might be TRBD2 (5 bases). CDR3 size: 14 residues. Germline V gives CDR1 SGHAT, CDR2 FQDESV (reference sequence). V lost 0 bases and J 6 bases, leaving 9 bases between the germline ends. CDR3 sequence (DNA): TGTGCCAGCAGCTTAGCGGGAGAGGGCAATGAGCAGTTCTTC. Its protein product is CASSLAGEGNEQFF.

The J gene is TRBJ2-2, the V gene TRBV18, with 8 bases lining up with TRBD2. CDR1 and CDR2 (germline): KGHSH, LQKENI. The J segment lost 6 bases and the V segment lost 3 bases, leaving 12 bases of the junction unmatched. This CDR3 has 17 residues. The CDR3 is CASSPPRTSFDPGELFF. CDR3 DNA sequence: TGTGCCAGCTCACCGCCCCGGACTAGCTTCGATCCCGGGGAGCTGTTTTTT.

This sequence joins TRBV12-3 or TRBV12-4 and TRBJ1-2, with TRBD1 matching over 9 bases. CDR3 length equals 12 residues. V lost 6 bases, J lost 5 bases, and 1 base stayed unmatched. This CDR3 reads CASRTGGYGYTF. The CDR3 nucleotides are TGTGCCAGCAGGACAGGGGGTTATGGCTACACCTTC.

As to this clone: At the DNA level, this CDR3 is encoded by other sequences in the same sample as well. The chain has TRBV12-3 or TRBV12-4 and TRBJ2-1; the D is unclear. The CDR3 covers 11 residues. Trimming stripped 6 bases from V and 10 bases from J, with 10 bases between. The CDR3: CASSFRGEQFF. CDR3 sequence (DNA): TGTGCCAGCAGCTTTAGAGGCGAGCAGTTCTTC.

This chain connects TRBV9 to TRBJ1-2, with 8 bases lining up with TRBD1. Germline V gene sequence: CDR1 SGDLS, CDR2 YYNGEE. With V trimmed by 5 bases and J by 4 bases, 10 bases remained unmatched. The CDR3 is 15 amino acids. Here the CDR3 reads CASSAQGQDFYGYTF. Written as DNA, the CDR3 is TGTGCCAGCAGTGCTCAGGGACAGGACTTCTATGGCTACACCTTC.

This chain joins TRBV11-2 and TRBJ2-7, with D possibly matching TRBD2 (6 bases). Germline V gene sequence: CDR1 SGHAT, CDR2 FQNNGV. V shed 3 bases and J shed 7 bases, with 13 bases lying between them. This CDR3 spans 13 amino acids. CDR3 sequence: CASSLGLTGEQYF. The DNA for the CDR3 is TGTGCCAGCAGCTTGGGACTCACCGGGGAGCAGTACTTC.

J is TRBJ2-7 and V is TRBV5-1; no clear D gene. Germline CDR1 and CDR2: SGHRS and YFSETQ. CDR3 size: 12 residues. Trimming stripped 4 bases from V and 3 bases from J, with 8 bases between. The CDR3 sequence: CASSASDYEQYF. The CDR3 coding sequence is TGCGCCAGCAGCGCCTCCGACTACGAGCAGTACTTC.

This clone was observed a few times. The chain has TRBV19 and TRBJ1-5; no firm D call. This CDR3 has 12 amino acids. V was pared by 6 bases and J by 6 bases, with 9 bases between. Germline lookup yields CDR1 LNHDA and CDR2 SQIVND (reference sequence). CDR3 in amino acids: CASRAGSQPQHF. CDR3 nucleotides: TGTGCCAGTAGGGCAGGATCTCAGCCCCAGCATTTT.

V is TRBV3-1 (or the pseudogene TRBV3-2) and J is TRBJ2-5; D call uncertain. V was pared by 5 bases and J by 5 bases, with 12 bases between. The CDR3 covers 13 residues. Germline V CDR1 and CDR2: LGHDT, YNNKEL (reference sequence). CDR3 residues: CASSSGPWETQYF. The DNA of the CDR3 is TGTGCCAGCAGCTCTGGCCCTTGGGAGACCCAGTACTTC.

The V gene is TRBV12-3 or TRBV12-4, the J gene TRBJ1-5; D remains ambiguous. The length of the CDR3 is 12 residues. The germline V and J ends were trimmed by 2 bases and 7 bases, with 6 bases remaining between them. The chain's CDR3 is CASSLPSQPQHF. The CDR3 bases are TGTGCCAGCAGTTTACCCAGCCAGCCCCAGCATTTT.

This chain uses TRBV7-2 with TRBJ1-5; 9 bases are a match to TRBD1. This CDR3 contains 16 residues. Per the germline V gene, CDR1 is SGHTA and CDR2 is FQGNSA. Trimming took 4 bases from V and 2 from J; bases not matched to a gene: 6. CDR3 nucleotides: TGTGCCAGCAGCTCTTTCCGGACAGGGGGCAATCAGCCCCAGCATTTT. It yields the protein CASSSFRTGGNQPQHF.

The rearrangement joins TRBV27 to TRBJ1-3, with D hard to call. Germline loops: CDR1 MNHEY, CDR2 SMNVEV (reference sequence). The CDR3 length is 14 residues. Trimming shortened V by 3 bases and J by 2 bases, and 8 bases separated the two germline ends. The chain's CDR3 is CASSLSVPGNTIYF. CDR3 sequence (DNA): TGTGCCAGCAGTTTGTCGGTACCTGGAAACACCATATATTTT.

The gene calls are TRBV29-1 and TRBJ1-3; D call uncertain. V was pared by 4 bases and J by 7 bases, with 11 bases between. The CDR3 loop spans 12 amino acids. Germline CDR1 and CDR2: SQVTM and ANQGSEA. The CDR3 loop reads CSVAKEGNTIYF. The DNA of the CDR3 is TGCAGCGTTGCGAAGGAAGGGAACACCATATATTTT.

The V call is TRBV7-9, the J call TRBJ2-7; 8 bases map to TRBD1. CDR1 is SEHNR, CDR2 FQNEAQ, per germline (reference sequence). Unmatched junction bases numbered 4, after V lost 5 bases and J lost 1 base. The CDR3 is 14 residues long. Here the CDR3 DNA reads TGTGCCAGCAGCCTGGACAGGGCGTCCTACGAGCAGTACTTC. This codes for CASSLDRASYEQYF.

This clone was seen only once. The V and J genes are TRBV23-1 and TRBJ1-5, with D tentatively TRBD1 (6 bases). TRBV23-1 belongs to the ORF category, with a function that is uncertain. The length of the CDR3 is 15 residues. V was pared by 4 bases and J by 7 bases, with 17 bases between. CDR3 nucleotide sequence: TGCGCCAGCAGTCCGGTGTCAGGGGCCCACCAGCCCCAGCATTTT. Amino acids: CASSPVSGAHQPQHF.

This rearrangement joins TRBV30 to TRBJ2-7, with TRBD2 matching over 10 bases. The CDR3 is made up of 14 amino acids. The germline V gene has CDR1 GTSNPN and CDR2 SVGIG (reference sequence). J lost 1 base, V lost 7 bases, and 7 bases had no gene match. The CDR3 region has the DNA TGTGCCTTGGCTAGCGGGGGAGTGTCCTACGAGCAGTACTTC. Translated: CALASGGVSYEQYF.

The rearrangement joins TRBV5-4 to TRBJ2-7, with 11 bases matching TRBD1. This CDR3 contains 15 residues. Germline V lookup: CDR1 SGHNT, CDR2 YYREEE (reference sequence). Trimming at V came to 4 bases and at J to 2 bases, leaving 5 bases not matched to a gene. CDR3: CASSPGTGGPYEQYF. The DNA for the CDR3 is TGTGCCAGCAGCCCCGGGACAGGGGGGCCCTACGAGCAGTACTTC.

J is TRBJ1-2 and V is TRBV5-4, with 11 bases aligning to TRBD1. The CDR3 is made up of 13 amino acids. Trimming cost V 4 bases and J 7 bases; bases outside gene matches: 3. The germline V gene encodes CDR1 SGHNT and CDR2 YYREEE (reference sequence). The CDR3 sequence is CASSRTGGGGYTF. The CDR3 DNA reads as TGTGCCAGCAGCAGGACAGGGGGCGGTGGCTACACCTTC.

The chain uses TRBV2 and TRBJ2-7; 7 bases match TRBD1. V gave up 3 bases and J gave up 9 bases; unmatched junction bases: 17. This CDR3 has 16 residues. The germline CDR1 and CDR2 sequences are SNHLY and FYNNEI. The CDR3 protein is CASSDKGTGVRFGQYF. CDR3 nucleotide sequence: TGTGCCAGCAGTGACAAGGGAACAGGGGTCCGGTTTGGGCAGTACTTC.

This clone was counted once. The chain combines TRBV4-2 with TRBJ1-6; D gene unclear. V lost 4 bases and J lost 9, with 13 bases in between. This CDR3 spans 14 amino acids. Germline lookup yields CDR1 LGHNA and CDR2 YNFKEQ. The CDR3 here is CASSLGYSSSPLHF. In DNA, the CDR3 is TGTGCCAGCAGCCTCGGTTATAGCAGTTCACCCCTCCACTTT.

This clone was seen only once. This chain links TRBV5-6 with TRBJ1-5; D perhaps matches TRBD1 (5 bases). The CDR3 consists of 17 residues. Germline CDR1 is SGHDT and CDR2 is YYEEEE. V was shortened by 1 base and J by 6 bases, with 20 bases between the two germline ends. This chain's CDR3 is CASSLFGATAGGQPQHF. In nucleotides, the CDR3 is TGTGCCAGCAGCTTGTTCGGTGCTACGGCGGGGGGTCAGCCCCAGCATTTT.

This clone was seen only a few times. J is TRBJ2-1 and V is TRBV2, with 8 bases lining up with TRBD1. The trim removed 4 bases at V and 6 bases at J, leaving 5 bases unmatched. The CDR3 runs to 14 residues. CDR1 and CDR2 (germline): SNHLY, FYNNEI. The CDR3 loop reads CASSAAGGLNEQFF. In nucleotides, the CDR3 is TGTGCCAGCAGTGCGGCAGGGGGCCTCAATGAGCAGTTCTTC. Looking up the rest from reference TRBV2 and TRBJ2-1 gives the full variable domain: EPEVTQTPSHQVTQMGQEVILRCVPISNHLYFYWYRQILGQKVEFLVSFYNNEISEKSEIFDDQFSVERPDGSNFTLKIRSTKLEDSAMYFCASSAAGGLNEQFFGPGTRLTVL.

A few counts support this clone. The chain recombines TRBV3-1 (or the pseudogene TRBV3-2) with TRBJ2-1, with 7 bases lining up with TRBD1. The CDR3 loop spans 16 amino acids. After removal of 2 bases from V and 2 bases from J, the junction contained 6 bases not matched to a gene. Per germline, CDR1 LGHDT and CDR2 YNNKEL (reference sequence). The CDR3, as DNA: TGTGCCAGCAGCCAAAATCCGGGACAGCCCTACAATGAGCAGTTCTTC. Translating gives CASSQNPGQPYNEQFF.

This chain joins TRBV5-1 and TRBJ1-1; 7 bases agree with TRBD1. V was clipped by 5 bases and J by 0 bases; unmatched bases: 7. CDR1 and CDR2 (germline): SGHRS, YFSETQ. The length of the CDR3 is 15 residues. CDR3 region: CASSLGTGVNTEAFF. In nucleotides, the CDR3 is TGCGCCAGCAGTTTAGGAACAGGGGTGAACACTGAAGCTTTCTTT.

V is TRBV30 and J is TRBJ2-5; 9 bases align to TRBD2. This CDR3 spans 15 amino acids. After removal of 3 bases from V and 3 bases from J, the junction contained 8 bases not matched to a gene. Germline V gene sequence: CDR1 GTSNPN, CDR2 SVGIG (reference sequence). The CDR3 protein is CAWRGPGLAEETQYF. The DNA for the CDR3 is TGTGCCTGGAGGGGGCCGGGACTAGCTGAAGAGACCCAGTACTTC.

V usage is TRBV14 and J usage is TRBJ2-2; D remains unclear. This CDR3 is built from 13 residues. CDR1 is SGHDN, CDR2 FVKESK, per germline. The V end was cut by 8 bases, the J end by 1 base, with 8 bases between. The CDR3 DNA sequence: TGTGCCAGCCGACTTTTGAACACCGGGGAGCTGTTTTTT. As protein: CASRLLNTGELFF.

The genes are TRBV4-1 and TRBJ2-3; D gene unclear. Trimming took off 4 bases at V and 2 bases at J, with 16 bases between the two ends. CDR1 and CDR2 (germline): MGHRA, YSYEKL. The CDR3 runs 16 residues. CDR3 sequence reads: CASSPLEGPPTDTQYF. CDR3 coding DNA: TGCGCCAGCAGCCCCCTGGAAGGACCTCCCACAGATACGCAGTATTTT.

The chain carries TRBV10-3 and TRBJ2-2; maybe TRBD1 (5 bases). The V and J ends lost 0 bases and 5 bases respectively, with 7 bases between them. The CDR3 has 14 amino acids. The germline V gene has CDR1 ENHRY and CDR2 SYGVKD. CDR3 sequence reads: CAISESGPTGELFF. The CDR3 coding sequence is TGTGCCATCAGTGAGTCGGGGCCGACCGGGGAGCTGTTTTTT.